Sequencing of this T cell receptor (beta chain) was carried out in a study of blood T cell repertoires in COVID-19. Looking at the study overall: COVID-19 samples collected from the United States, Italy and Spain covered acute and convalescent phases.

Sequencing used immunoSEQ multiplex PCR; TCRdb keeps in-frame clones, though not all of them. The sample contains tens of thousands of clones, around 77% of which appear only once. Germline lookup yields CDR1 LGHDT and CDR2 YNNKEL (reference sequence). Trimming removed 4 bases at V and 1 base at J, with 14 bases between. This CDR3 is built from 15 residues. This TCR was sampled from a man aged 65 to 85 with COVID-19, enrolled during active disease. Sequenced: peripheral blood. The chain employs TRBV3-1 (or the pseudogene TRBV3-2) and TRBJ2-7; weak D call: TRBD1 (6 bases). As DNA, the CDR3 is TGTGCCAGCAGCCTCCCCGGGACAAGGTCCTACGAGCAGTACTTC. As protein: CASSLPGTRSYEQYF.